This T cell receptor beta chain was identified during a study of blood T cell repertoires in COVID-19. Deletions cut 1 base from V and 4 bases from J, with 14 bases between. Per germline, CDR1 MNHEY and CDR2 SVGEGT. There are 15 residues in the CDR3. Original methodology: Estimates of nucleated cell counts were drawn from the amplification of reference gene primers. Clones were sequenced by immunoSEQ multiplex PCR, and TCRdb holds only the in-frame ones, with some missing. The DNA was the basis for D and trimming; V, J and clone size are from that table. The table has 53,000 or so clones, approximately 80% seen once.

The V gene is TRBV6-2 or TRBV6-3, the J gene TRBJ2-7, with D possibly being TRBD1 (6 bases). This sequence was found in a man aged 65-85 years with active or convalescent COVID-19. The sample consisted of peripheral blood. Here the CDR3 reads CASSYLRGGLYEQYF. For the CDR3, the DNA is TGTGCCAGCAGTTACTTAAGAGGGGGTTTGTACGAGCAGTACTTC.